Listed below are T cell receptor beta chains from one sample, sequenced in a study of shared clonotypes between healthy human individuals. Sequenced by immunoSEQ multiplex PCR; TCRdb stores in-frame clones only, minus some. The sample contains millions of clones, approximately 95% of which appear only once. Sequencing was carried out using naive CD4+ T cells sorted from blood. The receptors here all came from a man between 18 and 29 years old in good health. The CDR3 runs from the conserved cysteine through the conserved F or W. Each record gives: CDR3 protein, CDR3 DNA, D gene, J gene, clone size, V gene. A D gene is named only where the DNA matches it firmly. Clone size is shown for a subset of rows, as once, few, many or a class of expanded clone.

cdr3_aa: CASRNSGVAFF; cdr3_nt: TGTGCCAGCAGGAATAGTGGGGTAGCTTTCTTT; d_call: NA; j_call: TRBJ1-1; clone_size: NA; v_call: TRBV6-6
cdr3_aa: CAISERLARQETQYF; cdr3_nt: TGTGCCATCAGTGAAAGACTAGCGAGACAAGAGACCCAGTACTTC; d_call: TRBD2; j_call: TRBJ2-5; clone_size: NA; v_call: TRBV10-3
cdr3_aa: CASSLGLAKYNEQFF; cdr3_nt: TGCGCCAGCAGCTTAGGACTAGCAAAGTACAATGAGCAGTTCTTC; d_call: TRBD2; j_call: TRBJ2-1; clone_size: NA; v_call: TRBV5-1
cdr3_aa: CAWSPGANTEAFF; cdr3_nt: TGTGCCTGGAGTCCAGGGGCAAACACTGAAGCTTTCTTT; d_call: NA; j_call: TRBJ1-1; clone_size: NA; v_call: TRBV30
cdr3_aa: CASSLASGIPETQYF; cdr3_nt: TGTGCCAGCAGCTTAGCCTCGGGAATCCCGGAGACCCAGTACTTC; d_call: NA; j_call: TRBJ2-5; clone_size: NA; v_call: TRBV11-2
cdr3_aa: CASSVGGQGFYGYTF; cdr3_nt: TGTGCCAGCAGTGTGGGAGGACAGGGGTTTTATGGCTACACCTTC; d_call: TRBD1; j_call: TRBJ1-2; clone_size: NA; v_call: TRBV13
cdr3_aa: CASSSWVTVNTEAFF; cdr3_nt: TGTGCCAGCAGCTCTTGGGTCACGGTTAACACTGAAGCTTTCTTT; d_call: NA; j_call: TRBJ1-1; clone_size: NA; v_call: TRBV7-2
cdr3_aa: CASGGRNYGYTF; cdr3_nt: TGTGCCAGCGGGGGTCGAAACTATGGCTACACCTTC; d_call: NA; j_call: TRBJ1-2; clone_size: NA; v_call: TRBV11-2
cdr3_aa: CSVTGESGNTIYF; cdr3_nt: TGCAGCGTGACAGGGGAATCTGGAAACACCATATATTTT; d_call: TRBD1; j_call: TRBJ1-3; clone_size: NA; v_call: TRBV29-1
cdr3_aa: CASSLSTGRGNTIYF; cdr3_nt: TGTGCCAGCAGTTTATCTACAGGGAGGGGAAACACCATATATTTT; d_call: NA; j_call: TRBJ1-3; clone_size: NA; v_call: TRBV28
cdr3_aa: CASSLVGGWTDTQYF; cdr3_nt: TGTGCCAGCAGCTTAGTAGGGGGCTGGACAGATACGCAGTATTTT; d_call: TRBD1; j_call: TRBJ2-3; clone_size: NA; v_call: TRBV7-9
cdr3_aa: CASSPGLLNTEAFF; cdr3_nt: TGCGCCAGCAGCCCCGGACTCCTGAACACTGAAGCTTTCTTT; d_call: NA; j_call: TRBJ1-1; clone_size: NA; v_call: TRBV5-1
cdr3_aa: CASSYSQGRNEQFF; cdr3_nt: TGTGCCAGCAGTTACTCACAGGGGCGGAATGAGCAGTTCTTC; d_call: TRBD1; j_call: TRBJ2-1; clone_size: NA; v_call: TRBV6-6
cdr3_aa: CASSEEDRRGETQYF; cdr3_nt: TGTGCCAGCAGTGAAGAAGACCGTAGAGGGGAGACCCAGTACTTC; d_call: NA; j_call: TRBJ2-5; clone_size: NA; v_call: TRBV6-1
cdr3_aa: CASSLAGTQETQYF; cdr3_nt: TGCGCCAGCAGCTTGGCCGGGACCCAAGAGACCCAGTACTTC; d_call: NA; j_call: TRBJ2-5; clone_size: few; v_call: TRBV5-1
cdr3_aa: CASGLLRRGVLTTGEGYTF; cdr3_nt: TGTGCTAGTGGTTTATTACGTAGGGGGGTCCTCACCACAGGGGAAGGCTACACCTTC; d_call: TRBD1; j_call: TRBJ1-2; clone_size: NA; v_call: TRBV12-5
cdr3_aa: CASSGTTDTQYF; cdr3_nt: TGTGCCAGCAGCGGAACCACAGATACGCAGTATTTT; d_call: NA; j_call: TRBJ2-3; clone_size: NA; v_call: TRBV5-4
cdr3_aa: CSATTRHEQFF; cdr3_nt: TGCAGTGCTACTACGCGGCATGAGCAGTTCTTC; d_call: NA; j_call: TRBJ2-1; clone_size: NA; v_call: TRBV20-1
cdr3_aa: CASKVAGRGNEQFF; cdr3_nt: TGTGCCAGCAAGGTAGCGGGAAGGGGCAATGAGCAGTTCTTC; d_call: TRBD2; j_call: TRBJ2-1; clone_size: NA; v_call: TRBV2
cdr3_aa: CASRDSKSGNTIYF; cdr3_nt: TGTGCCAGCAGGGATAGTAAGTCTGGAAACACCATATATTTT; d_call: NA; j_call: TRBJ1-3; clone_size: NA; v_call: TRBV27
cdr3_aa: CASSPEILIGELFF; cdr3_nt: TGCGCCAGCAGCCCGGAAATTCTGATCGGGGAGCTGTTTTTT; d_call: NA; j_call: TRBJ2-2; clone_size: NA; v_call: TRBV5-1
cdr3_aa: CSVRGANEKLFF; cdr3_nt: TGCAGCGTCAGGGGAGCTAATGAAAAACTGTTTTTT; d_call: NA; j_call: TRBJ1-4; clone_size: NA; v_call: TRBV29-1
cdr3_aa: CASSVGTYSKETQYF; cdr3_nt: TGTGCCAGCAGCGTAGGGACATATTCAAAAGAGACCCAGTACTTC; d_call: NA; j_call: TRBJ2-5; clone_size: NA; v_call: TRBV9
cdr3_aa: CASSSNRGPNSPLHF; cdr3_nt: TGTGCCAGCAGCTCCAACAGGGGCCCCAATTCACCCCTCCACTTT; d_call: TRBD1; j_call: TRBJ1-6; clone_size: NA; v_call: TRBV7-3
cdr3_aa: CASSLEQGRNYGYTF; cdr3_nt: TGTGCCAGCAGTTTAGAACAGGGAAGGAACTATGGCTACACCTTC; d_call: NA; j_call: TRBJ1-2; clone_size: NA; v_call: TRBV28
cdr3_aa: CSVVGRQGTYTEAFF; cdr3_nt: TGCAGCGTTGTAGGGAGACAGGGGACTTACACTGAAGCTTTCTTT; d_call: TRBD1; j_call: TRBJ1-1; clone_size: NA; v_call: TRBV29-1
cdr3_aa: CASSGSLGTSGGSVEQYF; cdr3_nt: TGTGCCAGCAGCGGGTCACTTGGGACTAGCGGGGGCTCCGTCGAGCAGTACTTC; d_call: TRBD2; j_call: TRBJ2-7; clone_size: NA; v_call: TRBV5-4
cdr3_aa: CASSAIPRPFVNEKLFF; cdr3_nt: TGTGCCAGCAGCGCCATACCCCGCCCTTTCGTTAATGAAAAACTGTTTTTT; d_call: NA; j_call: TRBJ1-4; clone_size: NA; v_call: TRBV21-1
cdr3_aa: CASSYLGGFTF; cdr3_nt: TGTGCCAGCAGTTACCTAGGGGGCTTCACCTTC; d_call: TRBD1; j_call: TRBJ1-2; clone_size: NA; v_call: TRBV6-5
cdr3_aa: CASSLGDRDTDTQYF; cdr3_nt: TGTGCCAGCAGCTTAGGGGACAGGGACACAGATACGCAGTATTTT; d_call: TRBD1; j_call: TRBJ2-3; clone_size: NA; v_call: TRBV11-2
cdr3_aa: CASSLMGQGIFTGELFF; cdr3_nt: TGTGCCAGCAGCTTAATGGGACAGGGTATTTTCACCGGGGAGCTGTTTTTT; d_call: TRBD1; j_call: TRBJ2-2; clone_size: NA; v_call: TRBV7-9
cdr3_aa: CASSEAKRGGTDTQYF; cdr3_nt: TGTGCCAGCAGTGAAGCAAAGCGGGGGGGCACAGATACGCAGTATTTT; d_call: TRBD2; j_call: TRBJ2-3; clone_size: NA; v_call: TRBV2
cdr3_aa: CASSRRELRQETQYF; cdr3_nt: TGTGCCAGCAGCCGCCGGGAGCTTCGCCAAGAGACCCAGTACTTC; d_call: NA; j_call: TRBJ2-5; clone_size: NA; v_call: TRBV7-8
cdr3_aa: CASSPGQGDQPQHF; cdr3_nt: TGTGCCAGCTCACCTGGGCAGGGTGATCAGCCCCAGCATTTT; d_call: NA; j_call: TRBJ1-5; clone_size: once; v_call: TRBV18
cdr3_aa: CASSLSPQYEKLFF; cdr3_nt: TGTGCCAGCAGTTTAAGTCCCCAGTATGAAAAACTGTTTTTT; d_call: NA; j_call: TRBJ1-4; clone_size: NA; v_call: TRBV28
cdr3_aa: CASRIVGTDNNYGYTF; cdr3_nt: TGTGCCAGCAGGATTGTAGGGACGGACAATAACTATGGCTACACCTTC; d_call: NA; j_call: TRBJ1-2; clone_size: NA; v_call: TRBV5-4
cdr3_aa: CAISASVGSNEKLFF; cdr3_nt: TGTGCCATCAGTGCCTCAGTGGGGTCTAATGAAAAACTGTTTTTT; d_call: NA; j_call: TRBJ1-4; clone_size: NA; v_call: TRBV10-3
cdr3_aa: CASSQQGINEKLFF; cdr3_nt: TGCGCCAGCAGCCAACAGGGGATTAATGAAAAACTGTTTTTT; d_call: TRBD1; j_call: TRBJ1-4; clone_size: NA; v_call: TRBV5-1
cdr3_aa: CASSLGDRQYNEQFF; cdr3_nt: TGTGCCAGCAGCTTGGGGGACAGACAATACAATGAGCAGTTCTTC; d_call: TRBD1; j_call: TRBJ2-1; clone_size: once; v_call: TRBV5-5
cdr3_aa: CASRGQGPNTEAFF; cdr3_nt: TGTGCCAGCAGGGGACAGGGGCCGAACACTGAAGCTTTCTTT; d_call: TRBD1; j_call: TRBJ1-1; clone_size: NA; v_call: TRBV2
cdr3_aa: CASSGEVADSNYGYTF; cdr3_nt: TGTGCCAGCAGCGGGGAGGTGGCCGATTCTAACTATGGCTACACCTTC; d_call: NA; j_call: TRBJ1-2; clone_size: NA; v_call: TRBV5-6
cdr3_aa: CASSRDRAYEQYF; cdr3_nt: TGTGCCAGCAGCCGCGACAGGGCCTACGAGCAGTACTTC; d_call: TRBD1; j_call: TRBJ2-7; clone_size: NA; v_call: TRBV7-2
cdr3_aa: CASSPSITDTQYF; cdr3_nt: TGTGCCAGCAGCCCTAGTATTACAGATACGCAGTATTTT; d_call: NA; j_call: TRBJ2-3; clone_size: once; v_call: TRBV9
cdr3_aa: CASSPGRETEAFF; cdr3_nt: TGTGCCAGCTCACCAGGGAGGGAGACTGAAGCTTTCTTT; d_call: NA; j_call: TRBJ1-1; clone_size: once; v_call: TRBV18
cdr3_aa: CASSSLGLVGNEQFF; cdr3_nt: TGTGCCAGCAGCTCCTTAGGACTAGTTGGGAATGAGCAGTTCTTC; d_call: TRBD2; j_call: TRBJ2-1; clone_size: once; v_call: TRBV7-2
cdr3_aa: CASSPGPYGNQPQHF; cdr3_nt: TGTGCCAGCTCCCCCGGCCCCTACGGCAATCAGCCCCAGCATTTT; d_call: NA; j_call: TRBJ1-5; clone_size: NA; v_call: TRBV18
cdr3_aa: CATSYRGRGFAEAFF; cdr3_nt: TGTGCCACCAGCTACAGAGGTCGGGGATTCGCTGAAGCTTTCTTT; d_call: NA; j_call: TRBJ1-1; clone_size: NA; v_call: TRBV15
cdr3_aa: CASSLGPGGEYGYTF; cdr3_nt: TGTGCCAGCAGCTTAGGACCAGGAGGGGAGTATGGCTACACCTTC; d_call: NA; j_call: TRBJ1-2; clone_size: once; v_call: TRBV7-9
cdr3_aa: CASSPTYRQGEAFF; cdr3_nt: TGTGCCAGCAGCCCCACTTATCGACAGGGTGAAGCTTTCTTT; d_call: TRBD1; j_call: TRBJ1-1; clone_size: NA; v_call: TRBV6-5
cdr3_aa: CASSPGPDEQFF; cdr3_nt: TGTGCCAGCTCACCCGGACCCGATGAGCAGTTCTTC; d_call: NA; j_call: TRBJ2-1; clone_size: NA; v_call: TRBV18
cdr3_aa: CASSRGGSGRELFF; cdr3_nt: TGCGCCAGCAGCCGGGGAGGGAGCGGGCGGGAGCTGTTTTTT; d_call: TRBD2; j_call: TRBJ2-2; clone_size: NA; v_call: TRBV4-1
cdr3_aa: CASSLGQGAGRLHF; cdr3_nt: TGTGCCAGCAGTCTAGGACAGGGGGCTGGCCGCCTCCACTTT; d_call: TRBD1; j_call: TRBJ1-6; clone_size: NA; v_call: TRBV28
cdr3_aa: CASSLYPGGRGGSPLHF; cdr3_nt: TGTGCCAGCAGTTTATACCCAGGGGGGCGCGGAGGTTCACCCCTCCACTTT; d_call: TRBD1; j_call: TRBJ1-6; clone_size: NA; v_call: TRBV28
cdr3_aa: CASSYSSGNQPQHF; cdr3_nt: TGTGCCAGCAGTTACAGTTCGGGTAATCAGCCCCAGCATTTT; d_call: NA; j_call: TRBJ1-5; clone_size: NA; v_call: TRBV6-5
cdr3_aa: CASSLGLAKETQYF; cdr3_nt: TGTGCCAGCAGCTTGGGGCTAGCCAAAGAGACCCAGTACTTC; d_call: NA; j_call: TRBJ2-5; clone_size: NA; v_call: TRBV5-4
cdr3_aa: CASLGTYEQYF; cdr3_nt: TGTGCCTCCCTGGGTACCTACGAGCAGTACTTC; d_call: NA; j_call: TRBJ2-7; clone_size: NA; v_call: TRBV28
cdr3_aa: CSVDGVVRSGLLSYEQYF; cdr3_nt: TGCAGCGTTGACGGGGTGGTACGATCGGGCCTGTTAAGCTACGAGCAGTACTTC; d_call: NA; j_call: TRBJ2-7; clone_size: NA; v_call: TRBV29-1